This TCR beta chain was identified during a study of cytomegalovirus exposure and HLA in healthy donors. Points from the study as a whole: In an earlier analysis, in under 700 donors, most V segments appeared productive either ~90% or ~30% of the time. Exclusion as indistinguishable affected some V segments, including TRBV6-2 and TRBV6-3. A later analysis found that most CMV-associated TCR beta chains appeared HLA-restricted.

After removal of 7 bases from V and 6 bases from J, the junction contained 7 bases not matched to a gene. The length of the CDR3 is 13 residues. Germline CDR1 MNHEY, CDR2 SVGAGI. All donors participated as healthy donors of bone marrow. 13 Jbeta primers and 60 Vbeta primers were used for the PCR. TCRdb keeps only in-frame clones here, not all; method: immunoSEQ multiplex PCR. Of around 110,000 clones in the sample, 60% to 70% are singletons; the top ten hold more than 8%. As to this clone: Its antigen remains unknown.

The source is a woman aged 40-49 years in good health and CMV-seropositive. The chain recombines TRBV6-5 with TRBJ1-2; 8 bases fit TRBD1. The sequenced sample consisted of PBMCs. CDR3 nucleotide sequence: TGTGCCAGCACCAAGACAGGGGTACATGGCTACACCTTC. Encoded protein: CASTKTGVHGYTF.